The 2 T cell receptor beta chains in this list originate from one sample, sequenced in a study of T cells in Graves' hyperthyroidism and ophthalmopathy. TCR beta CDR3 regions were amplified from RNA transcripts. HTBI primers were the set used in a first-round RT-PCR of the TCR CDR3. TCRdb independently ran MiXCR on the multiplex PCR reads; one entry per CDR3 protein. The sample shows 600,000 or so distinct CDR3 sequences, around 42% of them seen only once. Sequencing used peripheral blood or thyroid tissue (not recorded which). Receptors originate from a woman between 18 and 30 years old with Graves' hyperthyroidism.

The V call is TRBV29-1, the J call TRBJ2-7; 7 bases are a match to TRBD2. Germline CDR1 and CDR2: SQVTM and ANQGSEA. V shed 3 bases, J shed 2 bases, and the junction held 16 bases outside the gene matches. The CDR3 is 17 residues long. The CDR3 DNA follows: TGCAGCGTTGAGGGGGAAATGGGGGGGGGGAGGACCTACGAGCAGTACTTC. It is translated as CSVEGEMGGGRTYEQYF.

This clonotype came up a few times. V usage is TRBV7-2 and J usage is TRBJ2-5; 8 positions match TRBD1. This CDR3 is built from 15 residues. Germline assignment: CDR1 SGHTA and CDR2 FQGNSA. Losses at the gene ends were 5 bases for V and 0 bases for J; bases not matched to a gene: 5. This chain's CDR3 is CASSARTGYQETQYF. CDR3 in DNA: TGTGCCAGCAGCGCCCGGACAGGGTACCAAGAGACCCAGTACTTC.